The 8 T cell receptor beta chains listed next were all sequenced from one sample in a study of T-cell reconstitution after alpha-beta-depleted transplantation in children listed by TCRdb under 2016. Paper-wide results and their limitations: Over the following months the frequencies of hyperexpanded clones went down, and after one year T-cell counts and TCRbeta diversity were mostly credited to newly produced T cells.

These receptors have no identified antigens. Receptor amplification or capture employed PCR. Sequencing instrument: Illumina HiSeq 2500. Molecular barcoding was employed in the preparation of TCR libraries, with unique molecular identifiers being used to normalize TCRbeta repertoire quantification. The public reads were reprocessed in TCRdb via fastp at Q25 and MiXCR, keeping in-frame beta chains. Every distinct CDR3 protein forms one entry, paired with its most common genes and DNA. Across this sample there are about 300,000 distinct CDR3 sequences, with around 7.1% seen only once. Approximately 9% of the sample is taken by the ten largest. The treatment or condition label of this sample denotes: allogeneic hematopoietic cell transplantation with graft depleted of TCRalphabeta T cells and CD19 B cells. This specimen was peripheral blood, taken 360 days after TCRalphabeta/CD19-depleted stem cell transplant. The receptors come from a female patient aged 2 to 10 who had a stem cell transplant for Fanconi anemia, so the T cells may come from the graft donor.

The chain combines TRBV4-1 with TRBJ1-3, with D hard to call. CDR3 length equals 15 residues. Germline V gives CDR1 MGHRA, CDR2 YSYEKL. Between the trimmed V and J ends, which lost 4 bases and 8 bases, there was a span of 18 bases. The CDR3 loop is CASSPKGTSRDTIYF. The CDR3 DNA follows: TGCGCCAGCAGCCCAAAGGGTACCAGTCGAGACACCATATATTTT.

This clonotype was counted many times. The chain joins TRBV7-3 to TRBJ2-2; D could derive from TRBD1 or TRBD2 (5 bases each). Germline loops: CDR1 SGHTA, CDR2 FQGTGA. Deletions cut 5 bases from V and 0 bases from J, with 13 bases between. This CDR3 region has 16 residues. This CDR3 reads CASSPRDGTNTGELFF. CDR3 bases: TGTGCCAGCAGCCCCAGGGACGGAACGAACACCGGGGAGCTGTTTTTT. Full variable domain (rest looked up from reference TRBV7-3 and TRBJ2-2): GAGVSQTPSNKVTEKGKYVELRCDPISGHTALYWYRQSLGQGPEFLIYFQGTGAADDSGLPNDRFFAVRPEGSVSTLKIQRTERGDSAVYLCASSPRDGTNTGELFFGEGSRLTVL.

This clonotype was seen many times. CDR3 coding DNA: TGCGCCAGCAGCCCCCACCAGGGGCCACCTCGCAATGAGCAGTTCTTC. Protein product: CASSPHQGPPRNEQFF. The chain uses TRBV5-1 and TRBJ2-1; tentatively, D is TRBD1 (6 bases). The V end lost 4 bases, the J end lost 6 bases, and 20 bases lay between the germline ends. Germline-derived CDR1 and CDR2 are SGHRS and YFSETQ. The CDR3 consists of 16 residues.

This clonotype was seen ten or more times. The chain recombines TRBV12-3 or TRBV12-4 with TRBJ2-3; D remains unclear. The CDR3 is 17 amino acids. Trimming cost V 5 bases and J 2 bases, with 20 bases left between them. CDR3 amino acids: CASSLTPGSRTTDTQYF. CDR3 sequence (DNA): TGTGCCAGCAGTCTCACCCCGGGTAGTCGGACCACAGATACGCAGTATTTT.

A few counts support this clonotype. The CDR3 reads CASRKDATNEKLFF. The CDR3 coding sequence is TGTGCCAGCAGGAAGGATGCAACTAATGAAAAACTGTTTTTT. V is TRBV12-3 or TRBV12-4 and J is TRBJ1-4; D remains ambiguous. Trimming removed 6 bases from V and 0 bases from J, with 8 bases in between. The CDR3 consists of 14 residues.

This clonotype turned up a few times. The chain combines TRBV7-9 with TRBJ2-3, with a tentative D call TRBD1 (7 bases). Germline V gene data show CDR1 as SEHNR and CDR2 as FQNEAQ (reference sequence). V lost 1 base and J lost 4, with 18 bases in between. The CDR3 sequence is 17 residues long. CDR3 region: CASSLVVGRGVADTQYF. The DNA of the CDR3 is TGTGCCAGCAGCTTAGTAGTCGGCAGGGGGGTCGCAGATACGCAGTATTTT. Using reference TRBV7-9 and TRBJ2-3 for the parts outside the CDR3, the full variable domain is DTGVSQNPRHKITKRGQNVTFRCDPISEHNRLYWYRQTLGQGPEFLTYFQNEAQLEKSRLLSDRFSAERPKGSFSTLEIQRTEQGDSAMYLCASSLVVGRGVADTQYFGPGTRLTVL.

This clonotype was seen many times. The gene calls are TRBV15 and TRBJ2-3; D uncertain. CDR1 LNHNV and CDR2 YYDKDF come from the germline V gene (reference sequence). There are 17 residues in the CDR3. V lost 1 base and J lost 1, with 15 bases in between. The CDR3 sequence: CATSRGRAGLGTDTQYF. The CDR3 nucleotides read TGTGCCACCAGCAGAGGACGAGCAGGTTTGGGCACAGATACGCAGTATTTT.

V is TRBV18 and J is TRBJ2-7; no reliable D call. This CDR3 region has 13 residues. The V end was cut by 5 bases, the J end by 7 bases, with 15 bases between. Germline V CDR1 and CDR2: KGHSH, LQKENI. Here the CDR3 DNA reads TGTGCCAGCTCATCGGACCTGGCTGGGGAGCAGTACGTC. Its translation: CASSSDLAGEQYV.